Detailed here is one TCR beta chain. The data belong to a study of blood T cell repertoires in COVID-19. Trimming removed 4 bases from V and 11 bases from J, with 12 bases in between. Germline CDR1 reads SGHTA; CDR2 reads FQGTGA. This CDR3 region has 13 residues. The table came from immunoSEQ multiplex PCR; TCRdb's copy has only in-frame clones and leaves some out. Of about 170,000 clones in the sample, approximately 84% were seen once. Sequenced sample: peripheral blood. The receptor's source is a man in his forties who had recovered from COVID-19. J is TRBJ2-6 and V is TRBV7-3; possible D gene TRBD1, 5 bases. CDR3 DNA: TGTGCCAGCAGCTGGTCAGGGAAGGACGTCCTGACTTTC. Its translation: CASSWSGKDVLTF.